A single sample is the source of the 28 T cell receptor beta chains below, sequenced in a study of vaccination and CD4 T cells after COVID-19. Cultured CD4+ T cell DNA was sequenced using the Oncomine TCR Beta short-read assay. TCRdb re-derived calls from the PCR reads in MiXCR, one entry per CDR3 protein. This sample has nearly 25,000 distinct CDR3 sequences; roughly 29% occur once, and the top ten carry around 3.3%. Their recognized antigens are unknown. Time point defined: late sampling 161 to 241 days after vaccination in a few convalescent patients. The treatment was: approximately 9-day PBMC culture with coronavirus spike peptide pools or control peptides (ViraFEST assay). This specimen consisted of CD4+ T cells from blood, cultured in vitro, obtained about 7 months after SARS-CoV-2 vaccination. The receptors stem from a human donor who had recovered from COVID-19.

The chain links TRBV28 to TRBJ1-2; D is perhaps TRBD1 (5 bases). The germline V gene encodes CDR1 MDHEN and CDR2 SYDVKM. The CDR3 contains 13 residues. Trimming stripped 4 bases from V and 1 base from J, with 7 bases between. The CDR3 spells CASSSGGNYGYTF. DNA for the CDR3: TGTGCCAGCAGTTCTGGGGGTAACTATGGCTACACCTTC.

CDR3: CSARDRNSNQPQHF. In nucleotides, the CDR3 is TGCAGTGCTAGAGACCGGAATAGCAATCAGCCCCAGCATTTT. The chain employs TRBV20-1 and TRBJ1-5; D gene ambiguous. This CDR3 is built from 14 residues. CDR1 and CDR2 from the germline V gene are DFQATT and SNEGSKA (reference sequence). Trimming took 0 bases from V and 0 from J, leaving 6 bases between them.

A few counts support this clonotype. The CDR3 loop is CASTSTGTEAFF. CDR3 nucleotide sequence: TGTGCCAGCACCTCTACCGGTACTGAAGCTTTCTTT. V and J are TRBV28 and TRBJ1-1; D is unclear. The CDR3 consists of 12 residues. Germline-derived CDR1 and CDR2 are MDHEN and SYDVKM. Trimming removed 7 bases at V and 5 bases at J, with 11 bases between.

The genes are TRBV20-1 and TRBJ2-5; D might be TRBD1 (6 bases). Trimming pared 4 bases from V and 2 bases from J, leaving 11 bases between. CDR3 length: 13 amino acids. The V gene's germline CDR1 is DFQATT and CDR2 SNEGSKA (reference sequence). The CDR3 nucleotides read TGCAGTGCTAAAACAGGGATTCAAGAGACCCAGTACTTC. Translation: CSAKTGIQETQYF.

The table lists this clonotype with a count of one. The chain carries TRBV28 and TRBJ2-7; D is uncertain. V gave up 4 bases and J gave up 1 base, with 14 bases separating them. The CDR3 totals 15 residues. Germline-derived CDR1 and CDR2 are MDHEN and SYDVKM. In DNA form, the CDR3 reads TGTGCCAGCAGTTCCCCCCTTGGCGGTTCCTACGAGCAGTACTTC. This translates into CASSSPLGGSYEQYF.

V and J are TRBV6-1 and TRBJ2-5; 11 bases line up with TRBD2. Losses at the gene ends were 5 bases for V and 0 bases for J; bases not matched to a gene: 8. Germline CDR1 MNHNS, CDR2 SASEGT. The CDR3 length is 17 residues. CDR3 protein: CASSPTRLAGYQETQYF. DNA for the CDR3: TGTGCCAGCAGTCCGACTCGACTAGCGGGGTACCAAGAGACCCAGTACTTC.

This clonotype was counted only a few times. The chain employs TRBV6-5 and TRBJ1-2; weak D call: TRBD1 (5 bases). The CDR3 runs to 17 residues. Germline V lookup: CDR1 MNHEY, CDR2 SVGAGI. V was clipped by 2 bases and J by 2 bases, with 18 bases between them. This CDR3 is CASSYAGGASRNYGYTF. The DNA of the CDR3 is TGTGCCAGCAGTTACGCGGGAGGGGCCAGCCGGAACTATGGCTACACCTTC.

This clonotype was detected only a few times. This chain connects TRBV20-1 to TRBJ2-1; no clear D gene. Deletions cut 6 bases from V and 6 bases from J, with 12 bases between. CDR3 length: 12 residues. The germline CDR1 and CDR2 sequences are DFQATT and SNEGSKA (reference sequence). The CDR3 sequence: CSAPKAGNEQFF. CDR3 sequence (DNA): TGCAGTGCCCCAAAGGCAGGCAATGAGCAGTTCTTC.

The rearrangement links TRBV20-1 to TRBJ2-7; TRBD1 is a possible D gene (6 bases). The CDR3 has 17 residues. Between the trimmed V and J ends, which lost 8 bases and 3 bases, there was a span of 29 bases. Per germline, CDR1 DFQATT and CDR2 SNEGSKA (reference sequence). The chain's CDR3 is CSPCQGLNVVGNYEQYF. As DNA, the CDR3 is TGCAGTCCCTGTCAGGGGTTGAATGTCGTCGGAAACTACGAGCAGTACTTC.

This chain's CDR3 is CASSLRGTQYF. CDR3 nucleotide sequence: TGTGCCAGCAGTTTACGGGGGACCCAGTACTTC. The rearrangement uses TRBV12-3 or TRBV12-4 and TRBJ2-5; D perhaps matches TRBD2 (5 bases). V was pared by 2 bases and J by 7 bases, with 5 bases between. The CDR3 has 11 amino acids.

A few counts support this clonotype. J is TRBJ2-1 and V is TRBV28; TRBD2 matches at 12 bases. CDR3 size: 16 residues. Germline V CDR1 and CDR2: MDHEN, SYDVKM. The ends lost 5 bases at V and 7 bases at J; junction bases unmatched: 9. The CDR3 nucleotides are TGTGCCAGCAGTGCCTCGACTAGCGGGAGATTTAATGAGCAGTTCTTC. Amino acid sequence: CASSASTSGRFNEQFF.

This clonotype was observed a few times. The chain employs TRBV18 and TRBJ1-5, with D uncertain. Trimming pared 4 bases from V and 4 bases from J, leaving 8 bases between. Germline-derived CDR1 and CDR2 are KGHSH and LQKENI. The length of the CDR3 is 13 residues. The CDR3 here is CASSHRVNQPQHF. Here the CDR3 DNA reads TGTGCCAGCTCACACCGAGTGAATCAGCCCCAGCATTTT.

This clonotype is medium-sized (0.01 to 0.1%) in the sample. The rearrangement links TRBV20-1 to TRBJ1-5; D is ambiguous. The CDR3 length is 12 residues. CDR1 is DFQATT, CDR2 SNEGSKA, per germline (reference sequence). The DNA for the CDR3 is TGCAGCGCCGTCGGGCCGAATCAGCCCCAGCATTTT. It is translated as CSAVGPNQPQHF.

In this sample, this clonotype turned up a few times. CDR3 sequence reads: CASSLYGSFSNQPQHF. DNA for the CDR3: TGTGCCAGCAGTTTATATGGATCGTTTAGCAATCAGCCCCAGCATTTT. The V call is TRBV27, the J call TRBJ1-5; D is ambiguous. CDR3 length: 16 amino acids. In germline, CDR1 is MNHEY, CDR2 SMNVEV (reference sequence). The V gene lost 1 base and the J gene lost 0 bases, with 10 bases spanning the gap.

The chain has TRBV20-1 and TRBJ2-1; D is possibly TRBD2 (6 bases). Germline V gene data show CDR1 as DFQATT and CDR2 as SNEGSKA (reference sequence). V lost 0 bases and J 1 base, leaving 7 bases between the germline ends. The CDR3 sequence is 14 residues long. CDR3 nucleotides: TGCAGTGCTAGAGATGGGGGGTCCTACAATGAGCAGTTCTTC. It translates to CSARDGGSYNEQFF.

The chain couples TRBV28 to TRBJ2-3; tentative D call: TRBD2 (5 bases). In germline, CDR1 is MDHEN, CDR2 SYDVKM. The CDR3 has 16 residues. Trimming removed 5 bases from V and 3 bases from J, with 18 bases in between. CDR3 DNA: TGTGCCAGCAGTCCCCCAACGGGATGGGTTACAGATACGCAGTATTTT. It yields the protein CASSPPTGWVTDTQYF.

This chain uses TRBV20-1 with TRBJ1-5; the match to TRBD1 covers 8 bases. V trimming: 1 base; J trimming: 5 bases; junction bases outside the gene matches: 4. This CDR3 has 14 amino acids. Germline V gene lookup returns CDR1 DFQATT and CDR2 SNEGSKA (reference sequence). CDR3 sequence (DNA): TGCAGTGCTAGAGGGGACAGGATCGATCAGCCCCAGCATTTT. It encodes CSARGDRIDQPQHF.

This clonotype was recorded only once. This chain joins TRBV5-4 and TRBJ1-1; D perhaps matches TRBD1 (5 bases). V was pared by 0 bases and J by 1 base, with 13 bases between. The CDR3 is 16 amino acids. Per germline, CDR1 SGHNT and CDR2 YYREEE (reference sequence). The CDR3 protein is CASSLEGTLRNTEAFF. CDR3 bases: TGTGCCAGCAGCTTGGAAGGGACCCTAAGGAACACTGAAGCTTTCTTT.

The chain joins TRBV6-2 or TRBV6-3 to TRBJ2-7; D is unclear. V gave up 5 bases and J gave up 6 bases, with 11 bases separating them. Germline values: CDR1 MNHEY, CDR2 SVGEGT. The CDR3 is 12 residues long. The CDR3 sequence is CASSHPLGEQYF. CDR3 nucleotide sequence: TGTGCCAGCAGTCATCCCCTCGGCGAGCAGTACTTC.

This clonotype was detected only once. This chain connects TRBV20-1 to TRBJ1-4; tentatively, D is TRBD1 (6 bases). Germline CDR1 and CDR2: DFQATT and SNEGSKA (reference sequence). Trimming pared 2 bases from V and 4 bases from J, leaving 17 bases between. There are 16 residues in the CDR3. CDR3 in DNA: TGCAGTGCTAGACCTCCTACAGGGTTAGGTAATGAAAAACTGTTTTTT. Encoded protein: CSARPPTGLGNEKLFF.

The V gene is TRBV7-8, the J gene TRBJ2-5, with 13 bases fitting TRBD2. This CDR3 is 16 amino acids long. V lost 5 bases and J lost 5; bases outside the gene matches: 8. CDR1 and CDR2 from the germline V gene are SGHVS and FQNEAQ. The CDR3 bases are TGTGCCAGCAGCGTTACTAGCGGGAGGGCCGGGGAGACCCAGTACTTC. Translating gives CASSVTSGRAGETQYF.

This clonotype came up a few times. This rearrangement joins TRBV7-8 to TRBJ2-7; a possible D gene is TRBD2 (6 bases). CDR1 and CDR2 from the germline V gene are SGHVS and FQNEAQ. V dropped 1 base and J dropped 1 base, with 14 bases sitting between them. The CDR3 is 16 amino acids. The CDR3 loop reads CASSLVVGSFSYEQYF. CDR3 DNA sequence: TGTGCCAGCAGCTTAGTGGTCGGGAGCTTTTCCTACGAGCAGTACTTC.

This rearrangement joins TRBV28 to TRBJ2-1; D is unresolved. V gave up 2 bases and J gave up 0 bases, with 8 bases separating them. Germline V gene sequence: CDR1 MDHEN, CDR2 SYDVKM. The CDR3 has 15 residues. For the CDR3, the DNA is TGTGCCAGCAGTTTAGGCCGGATCTCCTACAATGAGCAGTTCTTC. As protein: CASSLGRISYNEQFF.

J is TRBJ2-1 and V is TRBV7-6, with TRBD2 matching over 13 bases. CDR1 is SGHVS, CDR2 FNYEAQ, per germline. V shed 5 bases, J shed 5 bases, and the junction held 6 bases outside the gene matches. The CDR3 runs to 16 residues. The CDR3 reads CASSLGLAGSDNEQFF. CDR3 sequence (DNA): TGTGCCAGCAGCCTGGGACTAGCGGGATCAGACAATGAGCAGTTCTTC.

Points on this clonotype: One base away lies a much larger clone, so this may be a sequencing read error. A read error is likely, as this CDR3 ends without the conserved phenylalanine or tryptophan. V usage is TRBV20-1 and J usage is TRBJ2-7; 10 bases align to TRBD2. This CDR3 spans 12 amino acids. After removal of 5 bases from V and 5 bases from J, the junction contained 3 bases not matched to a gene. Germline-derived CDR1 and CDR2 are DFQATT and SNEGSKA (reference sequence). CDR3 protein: CSAWTSGHEQYL. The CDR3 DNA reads TGCAGTGCTTGGACTAGCGGTCACGAGCAGTACCTC.

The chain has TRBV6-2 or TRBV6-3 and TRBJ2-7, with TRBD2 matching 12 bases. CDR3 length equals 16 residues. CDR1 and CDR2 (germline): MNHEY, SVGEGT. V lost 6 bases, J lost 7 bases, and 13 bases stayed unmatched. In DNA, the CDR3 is TGTGCCAGCAGGGAGGCTAGCGGGAGGGGATCGAGAGAGCAGTACTTC. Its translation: CASREASGRGSREQYF.

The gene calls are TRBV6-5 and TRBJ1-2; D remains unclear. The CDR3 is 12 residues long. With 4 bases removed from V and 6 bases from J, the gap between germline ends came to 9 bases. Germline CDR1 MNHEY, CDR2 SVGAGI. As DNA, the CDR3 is TGTGCCAGCAGTTTACGTGGGAATGGCTACACCTTC. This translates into CASSLRGNGYTF.

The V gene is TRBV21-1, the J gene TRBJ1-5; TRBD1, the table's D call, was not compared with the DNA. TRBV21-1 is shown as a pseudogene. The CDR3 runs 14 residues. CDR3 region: CASSVRGDFQPQHF. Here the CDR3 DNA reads TGTGCCAGCAGCGTCAGGGGGGATTTTCAGCCCCAGCATTTT.